The sequence of this T cell receptor beta chain was determined in a study of blood T cell repertoires in COVID-19. Study details: COVID-19 samples collected from the United States, Italy and Spain covered acute and convalescent phases. The cDNA or gDNA used as material had been derived from T cells, B-cell-depleted T cells, or PBMCs.

Germline lookup yields CDR1 LGHNA and CDR2 YNFKEQ. V was pared by 0 bases and J by 1 base, with 6 bases of the junction left unmatched. This CDR3 is 16 amino acids long. In its sample, this clone was seen a few times. Measured with immunoSEQ multiplex PCR; TCRdb has only the in-frame clones, and not every one. This table has 150,000 to 200,000 clones, more than 70% appearing once. This rearrangement joins TRBV4-2 to TRBJ2-7; 7 nucleotides agree with TRBD2. The sequence came from a man between 60 and 75 years old who had recovered from COVID-19. Material for sequencing was PBMCs or T cells enriched from blood (not recorded which). The CDR3 sequence is CASSQELASFSYEQYF. The CDR3, as DNA: TGTGCCAGCAGCCAAGAACTAGCGAGCTTTTCCTACGAGCAGTACTTC.